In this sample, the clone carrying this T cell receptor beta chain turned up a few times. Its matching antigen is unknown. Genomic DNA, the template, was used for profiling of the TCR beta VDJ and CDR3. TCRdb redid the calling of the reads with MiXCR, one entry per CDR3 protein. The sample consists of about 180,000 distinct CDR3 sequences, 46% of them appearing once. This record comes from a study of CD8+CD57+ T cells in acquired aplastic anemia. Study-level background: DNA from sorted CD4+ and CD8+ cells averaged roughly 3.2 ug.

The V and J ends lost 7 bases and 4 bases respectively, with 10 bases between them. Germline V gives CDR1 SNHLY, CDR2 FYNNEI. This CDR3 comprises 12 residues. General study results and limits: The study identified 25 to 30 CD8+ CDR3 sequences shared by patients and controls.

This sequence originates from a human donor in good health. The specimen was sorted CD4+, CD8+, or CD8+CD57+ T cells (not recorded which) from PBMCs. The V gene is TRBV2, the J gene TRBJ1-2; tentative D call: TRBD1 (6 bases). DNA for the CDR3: TGTGCCAGCATAAAGGACAGCTATGGCTACACCTTC. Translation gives CASIKDSYGYTF.